This T cell receptor (beta chain) was observed in a study of identical twins. In this sample, this clonotype turned up many times. The antigen is unknown. Broader study findings: Models came in too low on out-of-frame TCR alpha sharing in monozygotic twins. Carriage of fewer insertions was seen in abundant cord blood beta clonotypes, whereas memory repertoires showed none.

One entry per CDR3 protein, called by TCRdb with MiXCR from the 5' RACE reads. In the table there are around 670,000 distinct CDR3 sequences, 6% to 6.5% of which are singletons. The CDR3 has 13 residues. Trimming stripped 3 bases from V and 2 bases from J, with 7 bases between. From germline, CDR1 is LGHDT and CDR2 YNNKEL (reference sequence). The sequencing sample was made of naive T cells sorted from blood. This receptor was obtained from a man aged 18 to 30 in good health. The J gene is TRBJ1-2, the V gene TRBV3-1; no firm D call. In nucleotides, the CDR3 is TGTGCCAGCAGCCACTTACTGAACTATGGCTACACCTTC. Residues: CASSHLLNYGYTF.